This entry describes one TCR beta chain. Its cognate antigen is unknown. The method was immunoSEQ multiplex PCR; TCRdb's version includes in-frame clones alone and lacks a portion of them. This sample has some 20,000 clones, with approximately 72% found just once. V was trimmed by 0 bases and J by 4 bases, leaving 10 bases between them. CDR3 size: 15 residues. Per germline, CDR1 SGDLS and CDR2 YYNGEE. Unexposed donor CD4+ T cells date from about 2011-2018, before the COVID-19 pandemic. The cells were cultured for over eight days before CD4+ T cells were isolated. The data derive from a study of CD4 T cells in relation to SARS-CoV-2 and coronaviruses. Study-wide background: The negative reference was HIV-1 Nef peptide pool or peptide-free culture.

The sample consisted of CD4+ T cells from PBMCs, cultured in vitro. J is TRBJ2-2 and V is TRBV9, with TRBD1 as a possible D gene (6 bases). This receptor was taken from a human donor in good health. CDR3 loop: CASSVGTVGTGELFF. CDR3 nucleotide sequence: TGTGCCAGCAGCGTAGGGACAGTTGGCACCGGGGAGCTGTTTTTT.